The clone carrying this T cell receptor (beta chain) was found a few times. This specimen belongs to a study of CD8 T cells in ankylosing spondylitis. The V end was cut by 8 bases, the J end by 5 bases, with 14 bases between. The CDR3 runs 13 residues. Germline CDR1 is ENHRY and CDR2 is SYGVKD. One entry per CDR3 protein, called by TCRdb with MiXCR from the 5' RACE reads. The sample consists of 310,000 or so distinct CDR3 sequences, 20% of them appearing once. The chain combines TRBV10-3 with TRBJ2-3, with D maybe TRBD1 (5 bases). The clonotype originates from a male donor with ankylosing spondylitis or in good health (not recorded which). Specimen: blood, either unsorted or a sorted T cell fraction (not recorded which). DNA for the CDR3: TGTGCCATCTTGCGGACACTCGAAGATACGCAGTATTTT. Protein sequence: CAILRTLEDTQYF.